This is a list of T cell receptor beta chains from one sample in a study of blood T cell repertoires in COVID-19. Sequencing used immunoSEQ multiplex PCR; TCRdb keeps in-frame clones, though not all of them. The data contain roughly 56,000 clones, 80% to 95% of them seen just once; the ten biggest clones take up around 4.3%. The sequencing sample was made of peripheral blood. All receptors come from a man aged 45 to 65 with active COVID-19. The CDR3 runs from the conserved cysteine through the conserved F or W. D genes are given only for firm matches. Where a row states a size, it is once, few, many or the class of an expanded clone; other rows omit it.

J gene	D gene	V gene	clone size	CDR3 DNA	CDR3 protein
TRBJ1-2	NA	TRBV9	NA	TGTGCCAGCAGCGTAGGGTCCGGGAGCTATGGCTACACCTTC	CASSVGSGSYGYTF
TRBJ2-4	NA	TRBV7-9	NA	TGTGCCAGCAGCGTGACCCAGGGAATTCAGTACTTC	CASSVTQGIQYF
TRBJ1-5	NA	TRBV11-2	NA	TGTGCCAGCAGCTTAGGGACACCGTCTAGCAATCAGCCCCAGCATTTT	CASSLGTPSSNQPQHF
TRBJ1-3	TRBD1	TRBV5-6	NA	TGTGCCAGCAGCCACACAACAGGGGGCCTCTCTGGAAACACCATATATTTT	CASSHTTGGLSGNTIYF
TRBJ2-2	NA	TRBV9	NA	TGTGCCAGCAGAAAGGGGGTGGGAGCGAACACCGGGGAGCTGTTTTTT	CASRKGVGANTGELFF
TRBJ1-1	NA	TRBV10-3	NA	TGTGCCATCAGTGAGGCCTCAGGCTTCCTCGACACTGAAGCTTTCTTT	CAISEASGFLDTEAFF
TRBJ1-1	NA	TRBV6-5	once	TGTGCCAGCATACATGGAGGAGGTGCTTTCTTT	CASIHGGGAFF
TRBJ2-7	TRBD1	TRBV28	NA	TGTGCCAGCAGAGACAGGGGGATGTACGAGCAGTACTTC	CASRDRGMYEQYF
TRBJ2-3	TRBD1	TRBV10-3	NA	TGTGCCTCCCGGGACAGAGACACAGATACGCAGTATTTT	CASRDRDTDTQYF
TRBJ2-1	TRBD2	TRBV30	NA	TGTGCCTGGAAACTAGCGGTATACAATGAGCAGTTCTTC	CAWKLAVYNEQFF
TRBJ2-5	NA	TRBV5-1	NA	TGCGCCAGCAGCCAATCAGAGACCCAGTACTTC	CASSQSETQYF
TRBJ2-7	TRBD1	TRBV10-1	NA	TGCGCCAGCAGTGGGTCCTTGACAGGGGGCGAGAGTGTGAACGAGCAGTACTTC	CASSGSLTGGESVNEQYF
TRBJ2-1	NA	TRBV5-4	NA	TGTGCCAGCAGCGACCCTACTACACGCTCCTACAATGAGCAGTTCTTC	CASSDPTTRSYNEQFF
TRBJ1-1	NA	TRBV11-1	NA	TGTGCCAGCAGCTTAGAAGGACATTCTGAAGCTTTCTTT	CASSLEGHSEAFF
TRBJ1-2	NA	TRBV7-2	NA	TGTGCCAGCAGCTTATTCGGTGGCTACACCTTC	CASSLFGGYTF
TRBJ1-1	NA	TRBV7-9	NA	TGTGCCAGCAGCTGGGAACAGGAAGCGAACACTGAAGCTTTCTTT	CASSWEQEANTEAFF
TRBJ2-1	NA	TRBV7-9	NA	TGTGCCAGCAGCTCCCTGACAGAGGATGAGCAGTTCTTC	CASSSLTEDEQFF
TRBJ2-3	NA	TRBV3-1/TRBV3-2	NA	TGTGCCAGCAGCCAAGATGGTGCGGTTAGCACAGATACGCAGTATTTT	CASSQDGAVSTDTQYF
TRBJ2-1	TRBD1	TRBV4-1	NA	TGCGCCAGCAGCCAACTTCCGGGACAGGGGAGTGGTGAGCAGTTCTTC	CASSQLPGQGSGEQFF
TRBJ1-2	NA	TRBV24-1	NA	TGTGCCACCAGTGATTTCGGAGGGCAGGGAGGCTCTGGCTACACCTTC	CATSDFGGQGGSGYTF
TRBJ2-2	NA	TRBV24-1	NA	TGTGCCACCAGGGGGTTGGGACTCACCGGGGAGCTGTTTTTT	CATRGLGLTGELFF
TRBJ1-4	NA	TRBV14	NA	TGTGCCAGCAGCCAAGGAACCGGGGAAAAACTGTTTTTT	CASSQGTGEKLFF
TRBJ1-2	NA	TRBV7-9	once	TGTGCCAGCAGCTACTCTCAGGGTGCCTATGGCTACACCTTC	CASSYSQGAYGYTF
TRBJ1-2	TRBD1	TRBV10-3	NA	TGTGCCATCAGTGAGTCCTTGGGACAGAACTATGGCTACACCTTC	CAISESLGQNYGYTF
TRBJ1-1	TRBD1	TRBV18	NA	TGTGCCAGCTCACCACCGCTCAGGGGGCGCATCGGATCGGGTGGGTACACTGAAGCTTTCTTT	CASSPPLRGRIGSGGYTEAFF
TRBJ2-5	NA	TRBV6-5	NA	TGTGCCAGCAGTTCGACCAGACAGGCACAGTACTTC	CASSSTRQAQYF
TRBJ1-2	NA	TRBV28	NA	TGTGCCAGCAGTTTGCACCCCCAAAGGGGGAGGGATGGCTATGGCTACACCTTC	CASSLHPQRGRDGYGYTF
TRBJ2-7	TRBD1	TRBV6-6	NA	TGTGCCAGCAGTTACCCCGGCATCGACAGGGGGACCCTCCAGTACTTC	CASSYPGIDRGTLQYF
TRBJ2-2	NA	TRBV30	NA	TGTGCCTGGGGGGGCTCCTACACCGGGGAGCTGTTTTTT	CAWGGSYTGELFF
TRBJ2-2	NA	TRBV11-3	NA	TGTGCCAGCAGCCAACAGGGCTCGAACACCGGGGAGCTGTTTTTT	CASSQQGSNTGELFF
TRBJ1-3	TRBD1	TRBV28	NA	TGTGCCAGCCTCGGAGGGGGCAGCAACTCTGGAAACACCATATATTTT	CASLGGGSNSGNTIYF
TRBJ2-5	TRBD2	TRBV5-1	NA	TGCGCCAGCAGAGGGGAGGGGCTCGATCAAGAGACCCAGTACTTC	CASRGEGLDQETQYF
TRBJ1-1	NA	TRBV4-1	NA	TGCGCCAGCAGCCAAGATCTAAGAGGCAGAAAGAACACTGAAGCTTTCTTT	CASSQDLRGRKNTEAFF
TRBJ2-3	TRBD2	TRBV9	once	TGTGCCAGCAGCGTAGGGACTAGCGGGACCACAGATACGCAGTATTTT	CASSVGTSGTTDTQYF
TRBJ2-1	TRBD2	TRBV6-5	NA	TGTGCCAGCAGATGGACTAGCGGGAGGAGCCATGAGCAGTTCTTC	CASRWTSGRSHEQFF
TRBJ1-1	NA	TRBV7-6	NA	TGTGCCAGCAGCTTAGCACAGGGCATGAACACTGAAGCTTTCTTT	CASSLAQGMNTEAFF
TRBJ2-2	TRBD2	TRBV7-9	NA	TGTGCCAGCAGCTCACAGGGACTAGGGGCAACCGGGGAGCTGTTTTTT	CASSSQGLGATGELFF
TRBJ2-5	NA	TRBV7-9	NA	TGTGCCAGCAGCGCCCGGGACTTAAAGCTCCAAGAGACCCAGTACTTC	CASSARDLKLQETQYF
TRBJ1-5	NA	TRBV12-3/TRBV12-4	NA	TGTGCCAGCAGTGCTAATAGCAATCAGCCCCAGCATTTT	CASSANSNQPQHF
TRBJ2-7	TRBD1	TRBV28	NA	TGTGCCAGCAGCCCCTCTTTGGGACAGGGGATCAAATTTAGTCCCTACGAGCAGTACTTC	CASSPSLGQGIKFSPYEQYF
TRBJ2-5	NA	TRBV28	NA	TGTGCCAGCAGCAACACAGGGGGGGAACTCCAAGAGACCCAGTACTTC	CASSNTGGELQETQYF
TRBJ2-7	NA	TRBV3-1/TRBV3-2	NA	TGTGCCAGCAGCCAGCGGGGCAGCTCCTACGAGCAGTACTTC	CASSQRGSSYEQYF
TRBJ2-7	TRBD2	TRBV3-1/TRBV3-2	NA	TGTGCCAGCACCGGGGGGACTAGCGGTTACTCCTACGAGCAGTACTTC	CASTGGTSGYSYEQYF
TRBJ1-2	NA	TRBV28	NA	TGTGCCAGCAGTCAAACAGTCTATGGCTACACCTTC	CASSQTVYGYTF
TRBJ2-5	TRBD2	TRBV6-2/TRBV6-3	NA	TGTGCCAGCAGTTTGGGACTAGCGTCGAACGGAGAGACCCAGTACTTC	CASSLGLASNGETQYF
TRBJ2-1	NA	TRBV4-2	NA	TGTGCCAGCAGCCAACACATGAAGGTAGCAAATGAGCAGTTCTTC	CASSQHMKVANEQFF
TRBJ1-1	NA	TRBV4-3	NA	TGCGCCAGCAGCCAAGTTTTAGTGAACACTGAAGCTTTCTTT	CASSQVLVNTEAFF
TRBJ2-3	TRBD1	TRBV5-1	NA	TGCGCCAGCAGCAGGAACCAGGGGGCTGGAACAGATACGCAGTATTTT	CASSRNQGAGTDTQYF
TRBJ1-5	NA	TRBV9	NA	TGTGCCAGCAGCGTAGGGGGAGTTACCAATCAGCCCCAGCATTTT	CASSVGGVTNQPQHF
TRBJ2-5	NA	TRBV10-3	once	TGTGCCATCAGTGCAGAAAAGAGGTACCAAGAGACCCAGTACTTC	CAISAEKRYQETQYF
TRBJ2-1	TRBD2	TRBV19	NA	TGTGCCAGTACCCCCGGACTAGCGGGACCCATAGGGACCATCAATGAGCAGTTCTTC	CASTPGLAGPIGTINEQFF
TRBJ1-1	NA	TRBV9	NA	TGTGCCAGCAGCGTCGACGGCAGGACTGAAGCTTTCTTT	CASSVDGRTEAFF
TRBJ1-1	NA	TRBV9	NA	TGTGCCAGCAGCGTAGATGCAGGGAACACTGAAGCTTTCTTT	CASSVDAGNTEAFF